This is a list of T cell receptor beta chains from one sample in a study of OX40 agonist ivuxolimab in advanced cancers. The table came from immunoSEQ multiplex PCR; TCRdb's copy has only in-frame clones and leaves some out. This table has 80,000 to 95,000 clones, roughly 84% appearing once. This material consisted of CD4+ or CD8+ T cells sorted from blood, taken in a trial of the OX40 agonist ivuxolimab. These receptors were obtained from an adult with an advanced solid tumor such as melanoma, head and neck, liver or kidney cancer. CDR3s include the opening cysteine and the closing phenylalanine or tryptophan. D genes are given only for firm matches. The listing skips clone size in some rows; elsewhere it reads once, few, many or a size class.

J | V | D | size | CDR3 | DNA
TRBJ2-5 | TRBV4-1 | - | - | CASSQLTRGETQYF | TGCGCCAGCAGCCAATTGACTAGGGGGGAGACCCAGTACTTC
TRBJ2-1 | TRBV27 | - | once | CASRGTGFYNEQFF | TGTGCCAGCAGAGGCACAGGATTCTACAATGAGCAGTTCTTC
TRBJ2-1 | TRBV11-3 | TRBD2 | - | CASSTSSGFYNEQFF | TGTGCCAGCAGCACCTCTAGCGGGTTTTACAATGAGCAGTTCTTC
TRBJ2-1 | TRBV5-4 | TRBD1 | - | CASSLGTGYNEQFF | TGTGCCAGCAGCTTGGGGACAGGTTACAATGAGCAGTTCTTC
TRBJ2-7 | TRBV2 | TRBD2 | - | CASSDSGESYEQYF | TGTGCCAGCAGTGATAGCGGGGAATCCTACGAGCAGTACTTC
TRBJ2-1 | TRBV29-1 | TRBD2 | - | CSSGGVAGGYNEQFF | TGCAGCTCTGGTGGCGTAGCGGGGGGATACAATGAGCAGTTCTTC
TRBJ2-7 | TRBV6-1 | TRBD2 | - | CASVAGGKPYEQYF | TGTGCCAGTGTAGCGGGAGGCAAACCCTACGAGCAGTACTTC
TRBJ2-7 | TRBV5-1 | TRBD2 | - | CASSLVTSGSREQYF | TGCGCCAGCAGCTTGGTGACTAGCGGGAGCCGCGAGCAGTACTTC
TRBJ1-6 | TRBV15 | - | - | CATSREEGNSPLHF | TGTGCCACCAGCAGAGAAGAAGGTAATTCACCCCTCCACTTT
TRBJ1-1 | TRBV5-6 | TRBD1 | - | CASSSSGQGALNTEAFF | TGTGCCAGCAGCTCGTCGGGACAGGGAGCCCTGAACACTGAAGCTTTCTTT
TRBJ1-2 | TRBV7-8 | - | - | CASSLGRTVDYGYTF | TGTGCCAGCAGCTTAGGGCGGACAGTAGACTATGGCTACACCTTC
TRBJ2-1 | TRBV6-1 | - | - | CASSTKRNEQFF | TGTGCCAGCAGTACCAAGCGGAATGAGCAGTTCTTC
TRBJ2-3 | TRBV10-3 | TRBD2 | - | CAISLAGGSTDTQYF | TGTGCCATCAGCCTAGCGGGGGGGAGCACAGATACGCAGTATTTT
TRBJ1-4 | TRBV5-7 | - | - | CASSLHLIRPGGNEKLFF | TGTGCCAGCAGCCTCCACCTTATACGGCCCGGAGGGAATGAAAAACTGTTTTTT
TRBJ1-3 | TRBV18 | TRBD1 | - | CASSPGGQRVSNTIYF | TGTGCCAGCTCACCGGGGGGACAGCGGGTTTCGAACACCATATATTTT
TRBJ1-1 | TRBV20-1 | - | - | CSAEGDTEAFF | TGCAGTGCTGAGGGAGACACTGAAGCTTTCTTT
TRBJ1-1 | TRBV30 | TRBD1 | - | CAWRGTGGTEAFF | TGTGCCTGGAGAGGGACAGGGGGCACTGAAGCTTTCTTT
TRBJ1-3 | TRBV2 | - | - | CASSQTGISGNTIYF | TGTGCCAGCAGCCAAACCGGTATTAGCGGAAACACCATATATTTT
TRBJ2-5 | TRBV27 | - | - | CASSLSNRGETQYF | TGTGCCAGCAGTTTATCGAATAGGGGAGAGACCCAGTACTTC
TRBJ1-3 | TRBV7-8 | - | - | CASSLSRGAALAGNTIYF | TGTGCCAGCAGCTTATCGCGAGGGGCTGCCCTTGCTGGAAACACCATATATTTT
TRBJ1-1 | TRBV10-1 | - | - | CASSESQGTEAFF | TGCGCCAGCAGTGAGTCGCAGGGCACTGAAGCTTTCTTT
TRBJ1-4 | TRBV6-1 | - | - | CASSESGGGDEKLFF | TGTGCCAGCAGTGAATCCGGTGGTGGGGATGAAAAACTGTTTTTT
TRBJ2-2 | TRBV6-1 | - | - | CASSELVGELFF | TGTGCCAGCAGTGAACTTGTCGGGGAGCTGTTTTTT
TRBJ1-2 | TRBV5-4 | TRBD1 | - | CASSLPQGGRYTF | TGTGCCAGCAGCTTGCCCCAGGGGGGGCGCTACACCTTC
TRBJ2-7 | TRBV5-1 | TRBD1 | - | CASSSGTVPYEQYF | TGCGCCAGCAGCTCGGGGACAGTACCCTACGAGCAGTACTTC
TRBJ2-1 | TRBV15 | - | - | CATSRGWGGYLEQFF | TGTGCCACCAGCAGAGGGTGGGGAGGTTACTTGGAGCAGTTCTTC
TRBJ2-5 | TRBV7-9 | TRBD2 | - | CASSPEPLAGQTQYF | TGTGCCAGCAGCCCAGAGCCCCTAGCGGGTCAGACCCAGTACTTC
TRBJ2-7 | TRBV2 | TRBD1 | - | CASSLTRDRAREQYF | TGTGCCAGCAGTTTAACCCGGGACAGGGCGAGGGAGCAGTACTTC
TRBJ1-2 | TRBV25-1 | - | once | CASRAQVYGYTF | TGTGCCAGCAGGGCCCAAGTCTATGGCTACACCTTC
TRBJ1-2 | TRBV27 | - | - | CASSPKVGGGGYGYTF | TGTGCCAGCAGCCCTAAAGTCGGGGGAGGGGGATATGGCTACACCTTC
TRBJ2-7 | TRBV7-6 | - | once | CASSLATTSAVPEQYF | TGTGCCAGCAGCTTAGCGACGACTAGTGCAGTCCCCGAGCAGTACTTC
TRBJ2-5 | TRBV30 | - | - | CAGTLPGLKETQYF | TGTGCCGGCACTCTGCCGGGATTAAAAGAGACCCAGTACTTC
TRBJ1-2 | TRBV6-1 | TRBD1 | - | CASTFDRGRSGYTF | TGTGCCAGCACCTTTGACAGGGGGCGGTCCGGCTACACCTTC
TRBJ1-3 | TRBV30 | - | - | CAWSPGKAGNTIYF | TGTGCCTGGAGTCCCGGGAAAGCTGGAAACACCATATATTTT
TRBJ2-1 | TRBV5-1 | - | - | CASSLDLATNEQFF | TGCGCCAGCAGCTTGGATCTAGCAACGAATGAGCAGTTCTTC
TRBJ1-6 | TRBV12-5 | - | - | CASGLGPRGESPLHF | TGTGCTAGTGGTTTGGGGCCACGAGGGGAATCACCCCTCCACTTT
TRBJ1-1 | TRBV19 | - | - | CASSKTENTEAFF | TGTGCCAGTAGTAAAACAGAGAACACTGAAGCTTTCTTT